The TCR beta chain under discussion was sequenced for a study of OX40 agonist ivuxolimab in advanced cancers. The CDR3 consists of 11 residues. Germline lookup yields CDR1 SEHNR and CDR2 FQNEAQ (reference sequence). V dropped 5 bases and J dropped 6 bases, with 8 bases sitting between them. About this clone: As yet, its antigen is unknown. This CDR3 fails to terminate in the conserved phenylalanine or tryptophan, so it likely reflects a read error.

Samples of blood were obtained at baseline, on cycle 4 day 1, and on cycle 7 day 1. Libraries were prepared by immunoSEQ multiplex PCR; TCRdb keeps only in-frame clonotypes and omits some of them. The table records tens of thousands of clones, 70% to 85% of them present only once. Findings of the study overall: CD4+ and CD8+ blood T cells expanded clonally by week 6 at 0.1 to 3.0 mg/kg.

The chain uses TRBV7-9 and TRBJ2-7, with D hard to call. The sequencing here drew on CD4+ or CD8+ T cells sorted from blood, taken in a trial of the OX40 agonist ivuxolimab. The sequence was obtained from an adult with an advanced solid tumor such as melanoma, head and neck, liver or kidney cancer. The CDR3 DNA follows: TGTGCCAGCAGCCCCCACACCGAGCAGTACCTC. Its translation: CASSPHTEQYL.